Each of the 24 T cell receptor beta chains below was sequenced from the same sample in a study of blood T cells in healthy people across ages (dated by TCRdb to the mid-2010s). Libraries were prepared through 5' RACE. These reads were obtained on an Illumina HiSeq 2500. A second PCR of about 6 to 11 cycles was performed with a sample-barcoded 5' primer and a J-beta primer mix. TCRdb took the public reads, trimmed them with fastp at Q25, ran MiXCR for clone calling and kept in-frame beta chains. CDR3 protein sequences are deduplicated, and each keeps its most common genes and DNA. Present in this sample are more than 1.4 million distinct CDR3 sequences, roughly 40% of which were seen just once. The ten largest clonotypes hold approximately 7.9% of the sample. The sample taken for sequencing was blood. Receptors originate from a woman aged 18-29 years in good health.

This chain joins TRBV6-2 or TRBV6-3 and TRBJ2-3; 9 nucleotides match TRBD1. The germline V gene has CDR1 MNHEY and CDR2 SVGEGT. The CDR3 has 15 residues. V gave up 5 bases and J gave up 3 bases; unmatched junction bases: 6. Written as DNA, the CDR3 is TGTGCCAGCAGTCAATCCGGGACAGGGACAGATACGCAGTATTTT. Its translation: CASSQSGTGTDTQYF.

This chain links TRBV12-3 or TRBV12-4 with TRBJ1-6, with 9 bases matching TRBD1. The V segment lost 3 bases and the J segment 5 bases; nucleotides outside the gene matches: 2. The CDR3 is 15 residues long. CDR3 bases: TGTGCCAGCAGTTTTTGGACAGGGGATAATTCACCCCTCCACTTT. It translates to CASSFWTGDNSPLHF.

The V call is TRBV19, the J call TRBJ1-2; 8 bases are shared with TRBD1. J lost 4 bases, V lost 6 bases, and 7 bases had no gene match. The germline gives CDR1 LNHDA, CDR2 SQIVND (reference sequence). The CDR3 length is 14 residues. CDR3 coding DNA: TGTGCCAGTAGGAGGACCGGGACAGGCTATGGCTACACCTTC. This sequence encodes CASRRTGTGYGYTF.

The V and J genes are TRBV20-1 and TRBJ1-1, with a weak D call TRBD1 (5 bases). The V gene's germline CDR1 is DFQATT and CDR2 SNEGSKA (reference sequence). The CDR3 length is 14 residues. Trimming stripped 2 bases from V and 2 bases from J, with 12 bases between. CDR3 residues: CSARPQTVNTEAFF. For the CDR3, the DNA is TGCAGTGCTAGACCCCAGACAGTAAACACTGAAGCTTTCTTT.

Only a few counts were recorded for this clonotype. The chain employs TRBV29-1 and TRBJ2-3; a weak D match, TRBD1 (5 bases). This CDR3 contains 13 residues. Trimming took off 2 bases at V and 2 bases at J, with 8 bases between the two ends. Germline V lookup: CDR1 SQVTM, CDR2 ANQGSEA. The CDR3 protein is CSVEQGFTDTQYF. DNA for the CDR3: TGCAGCGTTGAACAGGGCTTCACAGATACGCAGTATTTT.

The chain joins TRBV20-1 to TRBJ2-1, with D possibly being TRBD1 or TRBD2 (5 bases each). Trimming took 6 bases from V and 9 from J, leaving 21 bases between them. Germline CDR1 DFQATT, CDR2 SNEGSKA (reference sequence). The CDR3 totals 14 residues. CDR3 in DNA: TGCAGTGCAACCACCGGGACCCGAGGGGCTGAGCAGTTCTTC. Encoded protein: CSATTGTRGAEQFF.

This clonotype was detected a few times. The genes are TRBV3-1 and TRBJ2-5; the D is unclear. CDR1 and CDR2 (germline): LGHDT, YNNKEL (reference sequence). The CDR3 length is 16 residues. Trimming shortened V by 2 bases and J by 5 bases, and 18 bases separated the two germline ends. The CDR3: CASSQFLGPKRETQYF. DNA for the CDR3: TGTGCCAGCAGCCAATTCTTAGGTCCAAAGAGGGAGACCCAGTACTTC.

This clonotype was seen a handful of times. V is TRBV20-1 and J is TRBJ2-1; 9 nucleotides match TRBD2. Germline lookup yields CDR1 DFQATT and CDR2 SNEGSKA (reference sequence). The length of the CDR3 is 15 residues. After removal of 5 bases from V and 1 base from J, the junction contained 6 bases not matched to a gene. The CDR3 is CSAPELAGSYNEQFF. The CDR3 DNA reads TGCAGTGCTCCCGAGCTAGCGGGGTCCTACAATGAGCAGTTCTTC.

The V call is TRBV20-1, the J call TRBJ2-3; D unclear. Per the germline V gene, CDR1 is DFQATT and CDR2 is SNEGSKA (reference sequence). This CDR3 region has 17 residues. Trimming took 5 bases from V and 0 from J, leaving 21 bases between them. Here the CDR3 DNA reads TGCAGTGCTCGACGGACGGAATTATTCAGTAGCACAGATACGCAGTATTTT. Translated, it gives CSARRTELFSSTDTQYF.

V and J are TRBV30 and TRBJ1-6, with D perhaps matching TRBD1 (6 bases). Germline-derived CDR1 and CDR2 are GTSNPN and SVGIG (reference sequence). The V and J ends lost 4 bases and 7 bases respectively, with 11 bases between them. The CDR3 totals 13 residues. CDR3 in DNA: TGTGCCTGGATGAGGACAGCAAATTCACCCCTCCACTTT. This sequence encodes CAWMRTANSPLHF.

This clonotype has just a few counts. CDR3 protein: CASSLEGGVRSEQFF. CDR3 bases: TGTGCCAGCAGCTTAGAGGGCGGGGTAAGGAGTGAGCAGTTCTTC. The chain is built from TRBV7-2 and TRBJ2-1; a possible D gene is TRBD2 (6 bases). The CDR3 is made up of 15 amino acids. Looked up from germline, CDR1 is SGHTA and CDR2 is FQGNSA. Between the trimmed V and J ends, which lost 1 base and 9 bases, there was a span of 16 bases.

CDR3: CASSDYRFNTEAFF. The CDR3 nucleotides are TGTGCCAGCAGCGACTACAGGTTTAACACTGAAGCTTTCTTT. The V call is TRBV9, the J call TRBJ1-1; tentatively, D is TRBD1 (5 bases). Germline lookup yields CDR1 SGDLS and CDR2 YYNGEE. Trimming shortened V by 3 bases and J by 2 bases, and 11 bases separated the two germline ends. The CDR3 covers 14 residues.

The rearrangement uses TRBV5-1 and TRBJ2-7, with D tentatively TRBD2 (6 bases). CDR1 is SGHRS, CDR2 YFSETQ, per germline. Trimming took 2 bases from V and 0 from J, leaving 12 bases between them. This CDR3 is 15 amino acids long. DNA for the CDR3: TGCGCCAGCAGCTTCGGGGGTTTCAGCTCCTACGAGCAGTACTTC. This gives the protein CASSFGGFSSYEQYF.

This clonotype has a handful of counts. The chain is built from TRBV2 and TRBJ2-7; D gene unclear. Germline V gene data show CDR1 as SNHLY and CDR2 as FYNNEI. V was clipped by 2 bases and J by 0 bases, with 11 bases between them. The CDR3 consists of 15 residues. This CDR3 reads CASSELQEPSYEQYF. The CDR3 DNA reads as TGTGCCAGCAGTGAACTCCAGGAACCCTCCTACGAGCAGTACTTC.

The chain is built from TRBV6-1 and TRBJ1-6, with D perhaps matching TRBD1 (6 bases). The germline V and J ends were trimmed by 7 bases and 7 bases, with 14 bases remaining between them. This CDR3 region has 14 residues. Per germline, CDR1 MNHNS and CDR2 SASEGT. Here the CDR3 DNA reads TGTGCCAGCACGGGTCAGGGGCCGAATTCACCCCTCCACTTT. Amino acids: CASTGQGPNSPLHF.

The chain uses TRBV5-1 and TRBJ1-2; the match to TRBD1 covers 7 bases. CDR1 SGHRS and CDR2 YFSETQ come from the germline V gene. The CDR3 length is 15 residues. After removal of 2 bases from V and 3 bases from J, the junction contained 7 bases not matched to a gene. This CDR3 is CASSLGDSRHYGYTF. Written as DNA, the CDR3 is TGCGCCAGCAGCTTAGGGGACAGTCGGCACTATGGCTACACCTTC. Together with reference TRBV5-1 and TRBJ1-2, the CDR3 gives the full variable domain: KAGVTQTPRYLIKTRGQQVTLSCSPISGHRSVSWYQQTPGQGLQFLFEYFSETQRNKGNFPGRFSGRQFSNSRSEMNVSTLELGDSALYLCASSLGDSRHYGYTFGSGTRLTVV.

The V gene is TRBV6-4, the J gene TRBJ2-1, with TRBD2 identical over 10 bases. The trim removed 7 bases at V and 9 bases at J, leaving 9 bases unmatched. CDR1 MRHNA and CDR2 SNTAGT come from the germline V gene. The length of the CDR3 is 14 residues. The DNA for the CDR3 is TGTGCCAGCAAGGACCAGCGGGGGGGCGGTGAGCAGTTCTTC. Translating gives CASKDQRGGGEQFF.

The chain combines TRBV7-2 with TRBJ2-7; possibly TRBD1 for D (6 bases). CDR3 size: 17 residues. Germline loops: CDR1 SGHTA, CDR2 FQGNSA. Trimming pared 4 bases from V and 3 bases from J, leaving 22 bases between. This chain's CDR3 is CASSSKQGWTTYYEQYF. The CDR3 region has the DNA TGTGCCAGCAGCTCCAAACAGGGTTGGACGACTTACTACGAGCAGTACTTC.

This chain joins TRBV6-2 or TRBV6-3 and TRBJ2-1; 11 bases are a match to TRBD2. Germline loops: CDR1 MNHEY, CDR2 SVGEGT. Trimming removed 10 bases from V and 2 bases from J; junction bases left unmatched: 4. The CDR3 is made up of 14 amino acids. The chain's CDR3 is CATQTSGAYNEQFF. The CDR3 nucleotides read TGTGCCACCCAGACTAGCGGGGCCTACAATGAGCAGTTCTTC.

The chain links TRBV24-1 to TRBJ2-1; 12 positions agree with TRBD2. The CDR3 is 15 residues long. The germline V gene has CDR1 KGHDR and CDR2 SFDVKD. Unmatched junction bases numbered 6, after V lost 5 bases and J lost 8 bases. The CDR3 here is CATSASGRAGHEQFF. The CDR3 region has the DNA TGTGCCACCAGTGCTAGCGGGAGGGCCGGGCATGAGCAGTTCTTC.

This clonotype occurred a few times. This chain joins TRBV27 and TRBJ2-5; D gene uncertain. The end of the DNA is better explained by TRBJ2-7, so the J call may be wrong. The CDR3 consists of 13 residues. Germline V lookup: CDR1 MNHEY, CDR2 SMNVEV (reference sequence). CDR3 region: CASSDRAWVEQYF. DNA for the CDR3: TGTGCCAGCAGCGATAGGGCCTGGGTCGAGCAGTACTTC.

This sequence joins TRBV12-3 or TRBV12-4 and TRBJ1-2; D unresolved. The V end lost 3 bases, the J end lost 4 bases, and 27 bases lay between the germline ends. The CDR3 is 19 residues long. DNA of the CDR3: TGTGCCAGCAGTTTTCTATCAAGTCCGGCGTCAGTTCAATTCTATGGCTACACCTTC. It translates to CASSFLSSPASVQFYGYTF.

This clonotype has only a few counts. The chain couples TRBV7-9 to TRBJ2-7; 12 bases map to TRBD2. The germline CDR1 and CDR2 sequences are SEHNR and FQNEAQ (reference sequence). The CDR3 runs 15 residues. The ends lost 7 bases at V and 5 bases at J; junction bases unmatched: 9. This CDR3 reads CASTLAGGLLNEQYF. CDR3 bases: TGTGCCAGCACCCTAGCGGGAGGGCTCCTGAACGAGCAGTACTTC.

The chain uses TRBV6-2 or TRBV6-3 and TRBJ2-7, with D possibly TRBD1 on 6 matching bases. In germline, CDR1 is MNHEY, CDR2 SVGEGT. The CDR3 sequence is 15 residues long. Trimming removed 0 bases at V and 2 bases at J, with 11 bases between. The CDR3 region has the DNA TGTGCCAGCAGTTACTCCGGGACAACCCCCTACGAGCAGTACTTC. Its translation is CASSYSGTTPYEQYF.